Presented here are 29 T cell receptor beta chains from one specimen sequenced in a study of T cell responses to AZD1222 COVID-19 vaccine. Measured with immunoSEQ multiplex PCR; TCRdb has only the in-frame clones, and not every one. Found here are under 110,000 clones, 70% to 90% of them singletons; the top ten hold about 1.4%. Material: peripheral blood, obtained on day 0 of AZD1222 vaccination. Source of these receptors: an adult in good health.

The chain carries TRBV4-3 and TRBJ1-1; no clear D. The CDR3 is 16 amino acids. Germline CDR1 LGHNA, CDR2 YSLEER. Trimming pared 1 base from V and 1 base from J, leaving 13 bases between. As DNA, the CDR3 is TGCGCCAGCAGCCAAGTACCCTTCTGGGGGAACACTGAAGCTTTCTTT. This gives the protein CASSQVPFWGNTEAFF.

The chain carries TRBV11-2 and TRBJ1-1, with D possibly matching TRBD1 (5 bases). The CDR3 runs 15 residues. V was shortened by 1 base and J by 3 bases, with 12 bases between the two germline ends. CDR1 SGHAT and CDR2 FQNNGV come from the germline V gene. The CDR3, as DNA: TGTGCCAGCAGCTTAGTAGCCGGAGGGGACACTGAAGCTTTCTTT. Its translation: CASSLVAGGDTEAFF.

The rearrangement joins TRBV15 to TRBJ1-2, with TRBD1 as a possible D gene (5 bases). The CDR3 is 14 amino acids. Trimming removed 2 bases at V and 5 bases at J, with 12 bases between. CDR1 and CDR2 from the germline V gene are LNHNV and YYDKDF (reference sequence). The DNA for the CDR3 is TGTGCCACCAGCAGACCACTAAAGGGGTATGGCTACACCTTC. Its translation: CATSRPLKGYGYTF.

The table lists this clone with a few counts. This chain connects TRBV14 to TRBJ1-1, with D possibly matching TRBD1 (5 bases). In germline, CDR1 is SGHDN, CDR2 FVKESK. V lost 4 bases and J lost 4, with 13 bases in between. The CDR3 is made up of 14 amino acids. CDR3 sequence reads: CASSPMGEGTEAFF. The CDR3 DNA follows: TGTGCCAGCAGCCCTATGGGGGAGGGCACTGAAGCTTTCTTT.

This chain joins TRBV5-6 and TRBJ1-2; unclear D gene. Germline-derived CDR1 and CDR2 are SGHDT and YYEEEE. Trimming pared 4 bases from V and 0 bases from J, leaving 10 bases between. The CDR3 extends over 14 amino acids. The chain's CDR3 is CASSLGVANYGYTF. The CDR3 region has the DNA TGTGCCAGCAGCCTAGGCGTTGCTAACTATGGCTACACCTTC.

The chain combines TRBV7-2 with TRBJ1-1; 8 bases fit TRBD1. This CDR3 spans 15 amino acids. V was pared by 5 bases and J by 1 base, with 6 bases of the junction left unmatched. Germline CDR1 reads SGHTA; CDR2 reads FQGNSA. The CDR3 protein is CASSINTGGNTEAFF. The CDR3 nucleotides are TGTGCCAGCAGCATAAATACAGGGGGGAACACTGAAGCTTTCTTT. The complete variable domain, with remaining parts taken from reference TRBV7-2 and TRBJ1-1, reads GAGVSQSPSNKVTEKGKDVELRCDPISGHTALYWYRQSLGQGLEFLIYFQGNSAPDKSGLPSDRFSAERTGGSVSTLTIQRTQQEDSAVYLCASSINTGGNTEAFFGQGTRLTVV.

The CDR3 sequence: CASKHGLAGATRGYEQYF. The CDR3 DNA sequence: TGTGCCAGCAAACACGGACTAGCGGGAGCGACTCGGGGGTACGAGCAGTACTTC. The V call is TRBV2, the J call TRBJ2-7, with 13 bases matching TRBD2. Germline values: CDR1 SNHLY, CDR2 FYNNEI. This CDR3 contains 18 residues. The ends lost 7 bases at V and 4 bases at J; junction bases unmatched: 16. Together with reference TRBV2 and TRBJ2-7, the CDR3 gives the full variable domain: EPEVTQTPSHQVTQMGQEVILRCVPISNHLYFYWYRQILGQKVEFLVSFYNNEISEKSEIFDDQFSVERPDGSNFTLKIRSTKLEDSAMYFCASKHGLAGATRGYEQYFGPGTRLTVT.

The chain employs TRBV28 and TRBJ1-4; 11 nucleotides align to TRBD1. After removal of 4 bases from V and 0 bases from J, the junction contained 4 bases not matched to a gene. CDR1 is MDHEN, CDR2 SYDVKM, per germline. The CDR3 runs to 17 residues. This CDR3 is CASSSAGQGATNEKLFF. The CDR3 DNA reads TGTGCCAGCAGTTCGGCGGGACAGGGGGCAACTAATGAAAAACTGTTTTTT.

Only one count was recorded for this clone. V and J are TRBV29-1 and TRBJ2-1; no definite D call. Trimming stripped 4 bases from V and 3 bases from J, with 13 bases between. Germline loops: CDR1 SQVTM, CDR2 ANQGSEA. The CDR3 covers 14 residues. CDR3: CSVAGHGDYNEQFF. As DNA, the CDR3 is TGCAGCGTTGCGGGTCATGGGGACTACAATGAGCAGTTCTTC.

This chain links TRBV9 with TRBJ1-1; the D gene is possibly TRBD1 (6 bases). Trimming left V 3 bases short and J 10 bases short, with 13 bases between. This CDR3 is 12 amino acids long. Germline values: CDR1 SGDLS, CDR2 YYNGEE. CDR3: CASSGGTNGAFF. In DNA, the CDR3 is TGTGCCAGCAGCGGGGGGACAAACGGAGCTTTCTTT. Complete variable domain (other parts from reference TRBV9 and TRBJ1-1): DSGVTQTPKHLITATGQRVTLRCSPRSGDLSVYWYQQSLDQGLQFLIQYYNGEERAKGNILERFSAQQFPDLHSELNLSSLELGDSALYFCASSGGTNGAFFGQGTRLTVV.

This chain uses TRBV6-2 or TRBV6-3 with TRBJ1-1; D perhaps matches TRBD1 (6 bases). This CDR3 has 17 residues. Trimming shortened V by 2 bases and J by 1 base, and 17 bases separated the two germline ends. Germline CDR1 reads MNHEY; CDR2 reads SVGEGT. CDR3 protein: CASSYPSWTVRNTEAFF. CDR3 bases: TGTGCCAGCAGTTACCCCTCGTGGACAGTACGGAACACTGAAGCTTTCTTT.

The genes are TRBV19 and TRBJ1-5; D perhaps matches TRBD1 (6 bases). Germline values: CDR1 LNHDA, CDR2 SQIVND (reference sequence). Trimming cost V 0 bases and J 3 bases, with 12 bases left between them. The CDR3 extends over 16 amino acids. DNA for the CDR3: TGTGCCAGTAGTATAGACGGAACAGGGTACAATCAGCCCCAGCATTTT. Protein: CASSIDGTGYNQPQHF.

This chain connects TRBV7-3 to TRBJ2-3; D is unclear. The CDR3 has 13 amino acids. Trimming took 2 bases from V and 3 from J, leaving 6 bases between them. Germline CDR1 is SGHTA and CDR2 is FQGTGA. The CDR3 protein is CASSLLGTDTQYF. The CDR3 DNA is TGTGCCAGCAGCTTACTCGGAACAGATACGCAGTATTTT.

This clone was detected only a few times. The rearrangement uses TRBV7-9 and TRBJ1-3; D uncertain. The germline V and J ends were trimmed by 0 bases and 4 bases, with 1 base remaining between them. The CDR3 loop spans 12 amino acids. The V gene's germline CDR1 is SEHNR and CDR2 FQNEAQ (reference sequence). The CDR3 nucleotides are TGTGCCAGCAGCTTAGCAGGAAACACCATATATTTT. Residues: CASSLAGNTIYF. Supplemented by reference TRBV7-9 and TRBJ1-3, the full variable domain reads DTGVSQNPRHKITKRGQNVTFRCDPISEHNRLYWYRQTLGQGPEFLTYFQNEAQLEKSRLLSDRFSAERPKGSFSTLEIQRTEQGDSAMYLCASSLAGNTIYFGEGSWLTVV.

The V gene is TRBV19, the J gene TRBJ2-5; maybe TRBD1 (6 bases). V lost 6 bases, J lost 5 bases, and 13 bases lay in between. Germline CDR1 is LNHDA and CDR2 is SQIVND (reference sequence). This CDR3 contains 13 residues. The CDR3 region has the DNA TGTGCCAGTAGCTTCCGCCAGGGGGAGACCCAGTACTTC. Its protein is CASSFRQGETQYF.

This clone was picked up a small number of times. The gene calls are TRBV28 and TRBJ1-5, with D perhaps TRBD1 (5 bases). V lost 0 bases, J lost 2 bases, and 11 bases lay in between. This CDR3 comprises 16 residues. The V gene's germline CDR1 is MDHEN and CDR2 SYDVKM. The chain's CDR3 is CASSLWQGRGNQPQHF. In DNA, the CDR3 is TGTGCCAGCAGTTTATGGCAGGGAAGGGGCAATCAGCCCCAGCATTTT.

V usage is TRBV6-5 and J usage is TRBJ1-2; D is perhaps TRBD1 (6 bases). Trimming took off 2 bases at V and 7 bases at J, with 14 bases between the two ends. Looked up from germline, CDR1 is MNHEY and CDR2 is SVGAGI. This CDR3 spans 14 amino acids. CDR3 region: CASSYAGDFGGYTF. The CDR3 nucleotides read TGTGCCAGCAGTTACGCAGGGGACTTTGGTGGCTACACCTTC.

This chain joins TRBV4-3 and TRBJ2-1; 10 bases are a match to TRBD2. The CDR3 sequence is 14 residues long. Germline values: CDR1 LGHNA, CDR2 YSLEER. Trimming removed 3 bases from V and 9 bases from J; junction bases left unmatched: 5. The chain's CDR3 is CASSHPGTSVEQFF. The CDR3 coding sequence is TGCGCCAGCAGCCACCCCGGGACTAGCGTTGAGCAGTTCTTC.

The V gene is TRBV28, the J gene TRBJ1-2; the D gene is possibly TRBD1 (6 bases). Trimming cost V 3 bases and J 2 bases, with 16 bases left between them. Germline lookup yields CDR1 MDHEN and CDR2 SYDVKM. CDR3 size: 16 residues. The CDR3 sequence is CASSFPPGRGNYGYTF. The CDR3 nucleotides read TGTGCCAGCAGTTTTCCCCCCGGCAGGGGCAACTATGGCTACACCTTC.

The chain recombines TRBV28 with TRBJ2-5; D gene unclear. This CDR3 is built from 12 residues. Trimming cost V 5 bases and J 2 bases, with 6 bases left between them. From germline, CDR1 is MDHEN and CDR2 SYDVKM. The CDR3 DNA sequence: TGTGCCAGCAGTGCACAGCAAGAGACCCAGTACTTC. It yields the protein CASSAQQETQYF. Together with reference TRBV28 and TRBJ2-5, the CDR3 gives the full variable domain: DVKVTQSSRYLVKRTGEKVFLECVQDMDHENMFWYRQDPGLGLRLIYFSYDVKMKEKGDIPEGYSVSREKKERFSLILESASTNQTSMYLCASSAQQETQYFGPGTRLLVL.

The CDR3 reads CASSSYTEAFF. The CDR3 bases are TGTGCCAGCAGCTCTTACACTGAAGCTTTCTTT. V gene TRBV5-8 combines with J gene TRBJ1-1; no reliable D call. Germline values: CDR1 SGHTS, CDR2 YDEGEE. Trimming took off 3 bases at V and 3 bases at J, with 3 bases between the two ends. CDR3 length: 11 amino acids.

The V gene is TRBV28, the J gene TRBJ2-1; 8 nucleotides align to TRBD2. V lost 5 bases and J lost 9; bases outside the gene matches: 12. The V gene's germline CDR1 is MDHEN and CDR2 SYDVKM. CDR3 length: 15 residues. The CDR3 spells CASSPGGATFPEQFF. CDR3 nucleotides: TGTGCCAGCAGTCCCGGGGGGGCAACTTTCCCTGAGCAGTTCTTC.

The V and J genes are TRBV7-9 and TRBJ2-1; D remains ambiguous. The CDR3 contains 13 residues. In germline, CDR1 is SEHNR, CDR2 FQNEAQ (reference sequence). The V end lost 0 bases, the J end lost 7 bases, and 7 bases lay between the germline ends. CDR3 sequence: CASSLAQENEQFF. For the CDR3, the DNA is TGTGCCAGCAGCTTAGCGCAAGAAAATGAGCAGTTCTTC.

The chain is built from TRBV20-1 and TRBJ1-2; D not resolved. The V end lost 6 bases, the J end lost 1 base, and 3 bases lay between the germline ends. The CDR3 is 10 residues long. CDR1 and CDR2 from the germline V gene are DFQATT and SNEGSKA (reference sequence). In nucleotides, the CDR3 is TGCAGTGCCATTAACTATGGCTACACCTTC. Its translation: CSAINYGYTF.

This clone was counted between two and nine times. V usage is TRBV23-1 and J usage is TRBJ2-7, with D tentatively TRBD1 (6 bases). Being an ORF, TRBV23-1 has a function that is uncertain. V lost 4 bases and J 6 bases, leaving 16 bases between the germline ends. The CDR3 is made up of 14 amino acids. CDR3 DNA sequence: TGCGCCAGCAGTCGTTCACAGGGCTGCGGCGAGCAGTACTTC. It is translated as CASSRSQGCGEQYF.

The rearrangement uses TRBV5-6 and TRBJ1-1; D is unresolved. Germline V gene lookup returns CDR1 SGHDT and CDR2 YYEEEE. The CDR3 sequence is 12 residues long. V was shortened by 4 bases and J by 9 bases, with 13 bases between the two germline ends. Here the CDR3 DNA reads TGTGCCAGCAGCGAACTAACATCTCAAGCTTTCTTT. Encoded protein: CASSELTSQAFF.

The J gene is TRBJ2-5, the V gene TRBV6-5, with 9 bases fitting TRBD2. J lost 2 bases, V lost 5 bases, and 3 bases had no gene match. CDR1 is MNHEY, CDR2 SVGAGI, per germline. The CDR3 totals 14 residues. CDR3: CASSLAGNQETQYF. The CDR3 DNA sequence: TGTGCCAGCAGTCTAGCGGGAAATCAAGAGACCCAGTACTTC.

This chain joins TRBV4-3 and TRBJ1-5, with no clear D. V was pared by 0 bases and J by 7 bases, with 7 bases between. Germline-derived CDR1 and CDR2 are LGHNA and YSLEER. The CDR3 sequence is 13 residues long. This CDR3 is CASSQDMGQPQHF. The DNA for the CDR3 is TGCGCCAGCAGCCAAGATATGGGACAGCCCCAGCATTTT.

This clone came up once. The genes are TRBV6-6 and TRBJ2-3; D remains unclear. V gave up 2 bases and J gave up 4 bases, with 4 bases separating them. CDR3 length: 12 amino acids. Germline V lookup: CDR1 MNHNY, CDR2 SVGAGI (reference sequence). CDR3 nucleotide sequence: TGTGCCAGCAGTTACCTCCCAGATACGCAGTATTTT. Translation: CASSYLPDTQYF.